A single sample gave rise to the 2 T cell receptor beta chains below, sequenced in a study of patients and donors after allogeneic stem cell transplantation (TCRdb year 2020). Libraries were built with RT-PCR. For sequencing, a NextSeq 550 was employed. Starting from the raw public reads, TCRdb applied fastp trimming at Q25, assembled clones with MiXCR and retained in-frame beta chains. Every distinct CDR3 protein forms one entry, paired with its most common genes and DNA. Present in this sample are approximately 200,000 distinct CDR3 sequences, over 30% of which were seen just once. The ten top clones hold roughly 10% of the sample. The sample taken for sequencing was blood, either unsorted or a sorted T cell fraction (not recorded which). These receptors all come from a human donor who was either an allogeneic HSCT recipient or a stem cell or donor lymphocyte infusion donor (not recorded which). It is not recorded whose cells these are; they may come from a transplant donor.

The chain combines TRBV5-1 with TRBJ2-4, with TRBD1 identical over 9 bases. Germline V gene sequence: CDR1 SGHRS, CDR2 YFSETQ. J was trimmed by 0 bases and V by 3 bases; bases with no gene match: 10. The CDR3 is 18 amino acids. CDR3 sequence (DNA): TGCGCCAGCAGCTGGGACCCGGACAGGGGCCTAGCCAAAAACATTCAGTACTTC. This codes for CASSWDPDRGLAKNIQYF.

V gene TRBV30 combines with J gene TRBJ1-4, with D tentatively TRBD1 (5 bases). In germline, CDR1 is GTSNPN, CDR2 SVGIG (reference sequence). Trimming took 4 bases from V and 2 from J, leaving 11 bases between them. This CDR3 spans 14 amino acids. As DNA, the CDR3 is TGTGCCTGGACCCAGACAGCTACTAATGAAAAACTGTTTTTT. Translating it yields CAWTQTATNEKLFF.